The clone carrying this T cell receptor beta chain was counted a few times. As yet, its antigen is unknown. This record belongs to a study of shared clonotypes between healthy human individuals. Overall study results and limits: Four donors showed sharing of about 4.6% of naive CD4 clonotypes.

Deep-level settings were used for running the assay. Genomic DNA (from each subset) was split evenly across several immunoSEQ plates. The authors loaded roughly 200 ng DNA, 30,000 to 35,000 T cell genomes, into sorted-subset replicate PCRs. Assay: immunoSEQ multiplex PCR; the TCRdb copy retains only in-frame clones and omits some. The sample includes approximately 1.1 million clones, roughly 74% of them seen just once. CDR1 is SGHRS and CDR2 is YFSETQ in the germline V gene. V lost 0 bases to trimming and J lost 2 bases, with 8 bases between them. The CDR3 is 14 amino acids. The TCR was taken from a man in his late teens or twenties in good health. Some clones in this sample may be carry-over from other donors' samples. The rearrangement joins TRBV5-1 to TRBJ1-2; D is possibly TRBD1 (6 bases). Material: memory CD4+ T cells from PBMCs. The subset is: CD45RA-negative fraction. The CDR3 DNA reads TGCGCCAGCAGCTTGGGGGGACACAACTATGGCTACACCTTC. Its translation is CASSLGGHNYGYTF.